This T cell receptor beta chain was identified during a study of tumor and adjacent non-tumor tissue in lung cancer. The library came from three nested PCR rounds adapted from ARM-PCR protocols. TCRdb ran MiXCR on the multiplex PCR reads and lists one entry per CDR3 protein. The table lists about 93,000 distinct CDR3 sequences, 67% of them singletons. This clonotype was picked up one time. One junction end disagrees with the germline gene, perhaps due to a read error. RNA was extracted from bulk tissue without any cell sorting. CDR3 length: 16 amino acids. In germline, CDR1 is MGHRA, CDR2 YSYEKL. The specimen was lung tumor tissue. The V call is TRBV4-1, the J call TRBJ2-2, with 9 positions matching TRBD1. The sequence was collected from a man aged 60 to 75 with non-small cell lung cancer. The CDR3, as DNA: TGTGTCAGCAACACAGTGGGACAGGGTACCACAGGGGAGCTGTTTTTT. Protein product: CVSNTVGQGTTGELFF.